The rows below give T cell receptor beta chains drawn from one sample of a study of regulatory T cells in long-lasting Graves disease. TCRdb passed the multiplex PCR reads through MiXCR, listing each CDR3 protein once. The sample carries 370,000 or so distinct CDR3 sequences, around 15% recorded once. A further study also used this sample, focusing on T cells in Graves' hyperthyroidism and ophthalmopathy.

Here the sequenced sample was peripheral blood mononuclear cells (PBMCs), taken at new diagnosis, from a patient treated with antithyroid drugs. The receptors were gathered from a woman between 18 and 30 years old with Graves disease. Each CDR3 is given with its conserved first and last residue. D genes are given only for firm matches. Not all rows give a size; the values are once, few, many and, for expanded clones, a class.

cdr3_length | d_call | clone_size | j_call | v_call | cdr3_aa | cdr3_nt
15 | TRBD1 | many | TRBJ1-1 | TRBV6-1 | CASSTSDRGRTEAFF | TGTGCCAGCAGCACCTCGGACAGGGGCAGGACTGAAGCTTTCTTT
10 | - | many | TRBJ1-2 | TRBV20-1 | CSARDGGYTF | TGCAGTGCTAGAGATGGTGGCTACACCTTC
19 | TRBD2 | many | TRBJ2-7 | TRBV3-1 | CASSQSFASGRAESYEQYF | TGTGCCAGCAGCCAATCTTTCGCTAGCGGGAGGGCGGAGTCCTACGAGCAGTACTTC
15 | - | many | TRBJ2-3 | TRBV20-1 | CSARELAHFSDTQYF | TGCAGTGCTAGAGAGCTAGCGCACTTCTCGGATACGCAGTATTTT
11 | - | many | TRBJ2-7 | TRBV30 | CAWTRGYEQYF | TGTGCCTGGACTCGGGGATACGAGCAGTACTTC
14 | - | - | TRBJ1-6 | TRBV12-3/TRBV12-4 | CASSFREGNSPLHF | TGTGCCAGCAGTTTTAGGGAGGGTAATTCACCCCTCCACTTT
15 | - | - | TRBJ1-3 | TRBV3-1 | CASSQGLTSGNTIYF | TGTGCCAGCAGCCAAGGACTCACCTCTGGAAACACCATATATTTT
15 | - | many | TRBJ2-3 | TRBV6-1 | CASRIPSALTDTQYF | TGTGCCAGCAGAATTCCTTCCGCCCTCACAGATACGCAGTATTTT
13 | - | many | TRBJ1-1 | TRBV7-9 | CASSLGVQAKAFF | TGTGCCAGCAGCTTGGGAGTCCAGGCGAAGGCTTTCTTT
14 | - | many | TRBJ1-2 | TRBV3-1 | CASSQVQGNYGYTF | TGCGCCAGCAGCCAAGTACAGGGAAACTATGGCTACACCTTC
15 | - | - | TRBJ1-5 | TRBV12-3/TRBV12-4 | CASTTRTGINQPQHF | TGTGCCAGCACCACAAGAACAGGGATAAATCAGCCCCAGCATTTT
16 | TRBD1 | many | TRBJ2-5 | TRBV20-1 | CSATASLQGDGETQYF | TGCAGTGCTACCGCAAGTTTACAGGGGGACGGAGAGACCCAGTACTTC
17 | - | many | TRBJ2-3 | TRBV7-8 | CASRKTRGEFRTDTQYF | TGTGCCAGCAGAAAGACAAGGGGTGAATTCCGCACAGATACGCAGTATTTT
16 | TRBD2 | many | TRBJ2-1 | TRBV24-1 | CATSAAAGGPSGEQFF | TGTGCCACCAGTGCCGCAGCGGGAGGGCCTAGCGGGGAGCAGTTCTTC
15 | - | - | TRBJ2-2 | TRBV30 | CAWSTGGASIGELFF | TGTGCCTGGAGCACGGGGGGCGCATCCATCGGGGAGCTGTTTTTT
15 | - | few | TRBJ1-5 | TRBV9 | CASSVDGDGNQPQHF | TGTGCCAGCAGCGTAGACGGTGACGGGAATCAGCCCCAGCATTTT
16 | - | few | TRBJ2-6 | TRBV7-2 | CASRPTGFSGANVLTF | TGTGCCAGCAGGCCAACAGGGTTCTCTGGGGCCAACGTCCTGACTTTC
14 | - | - | TRBJ1-1 | TRBV4-1 | CASSQDNEASEAFF | TGCGCCAGCAGCCAAGATAATGAGGCCTCTGAAGCTTTCTTT
16 | - | many | TRBJ2-7 | TRBV29-1 | CSVEDRAGQASYEQYF | TGCAGCGTTGAAGACCGAGCGGGACAGGCCTCCTACGAGCAGTACTTC
16 | - | many | TRBJ2-5 | TRBV5-1 | CASSALATRSRETQYF | TGCGCCAGTTCAGCCCTGGCTACCCGAAGTAGAGAGACCCAGTACTTC
13 | - | few | TRBJ2-5 | TRBV15 | CATSRNEGSSQYF | TGTGCCACCAGCCGAAATGAGGGATCGTCCCAGTACTTC
15 | TRBD2 | once | TRBJ2-3 | TRBV3-1 | CAGSLSGRTTDTQYF | TGTGCCGGCAGCTTAAGCGGGAGGACGACAGATACGCAGTATTTT
13 | - | - | TRBJ2-3 | TRBV12-3/TRBV12-4 | CASSFQLADTQYF | TGTGCCAGCAGTTTTCAGCTAGCAGATACGCAGTATTTT
13 | - | many | TRBJ2-7 | TRBV29-1 | CSVESGKALGQYF | TGCAGCGTTGAATCGGGGAAGGCCCTGGGGCAGTACTTC
15 | TRBD1 | many | TRBJ2-3 | TRBV28 | CASSSGQGSTDTQYF | TGTGCCAGCAGTTCAGGACAGGGAAGCACAGATACGCAGTATTTT
15 | TRBD1 | many | TRBJ1-2 | TRBV5-1 | CASSLLTGGADGYTF | TGCGCCAGCAGCTTGCTTACAGGGGGCGCCGATGGCTACACCTTC
16 | TRBD1 | many | TRBJ2-5 | TRBV18 | CASSEMIGTAQETQYF | TGTGCCAGCTCAGAAATGATTGGGACAGCCCAAGAGACCCAGTACTTC
14 | - | - | TRBJ2-4 | TRBV30 | CAWSAPGLGDIQYF | TGTGCCTGGAGTGCACCGGGACTTGGGGACATTCAGTACTTC
16 | - | - | TRBJ1-3 | TRBV10-3 | CAISESPSRSGNTIYF | TGTGCCATCAGTGAGTCCCCGAGCCGCTCTGGAAACACCATATATTTT
16 | TRBD2 | many | TRBJ2-2 | TRBV10-3 | CAAEAGTHENTGELFF | TGTGCCGCCGAAGCGGGGACCCATGAGAACACCGGGGAGCTGTTTTTT
16 | TRBD2 | many | TRBJ2-3 | TRBV9 | CASSVGLAGEADTQYF | TGTGCCAGCAGCGTAGGGCTAGCGGGAGAGGCAGATACGCAGTATTTT
15 | TRBD2 | few | TRBJ2-3 | TRBV10-3 | CAISPRLAPVDTQYF | TGTGCCATCAGCCCAAGACTAGCGCCTGTGGATACGCAGTATTTT
14 | TRBD1 | - | TRBJ2-7 | TRBV9 | CASSDGTGFNEQYF | TGTGCCAGCAGCGATGGGACAGGCTTCAATGAGCAGTACTTC
14 | - | - | TRBJ2-5 | TRBV7-7 | CASSLGQSQETQYF | TGTGCTAGCAGCCTAGGACAGAGCCAAGAGACCCAGTACTTC
14 | - | few | TRBJ2-7 | TRBV9 | CASSVGQNSYEQYF | TGTGCCAGCAGCGTAGGACAGAACTCCTACGAGCAGTACTTC
17 | - | many | TRBJ1-1 | TRBV11-2 | CASTRRALTGPNTEAFF | TGTGCCAGCACCCGCCGGGCGCTTACAGGTCCGAACACTGAAGCTTTCTTT
12 | TRBD2 | many | TRBJ2-3 | TRBV27 | CASSRWEGTQYF | TGTGCCAGCAGTCGATGGGAGGGTACGCAGTATTTT
12 | - | few | TRBJ2-1 | TRBV5-1 | CASSVWVNEQFF | TGCGCCAGCAGTGTATGGGTTAATGAGCAGTTCTTC
15 | TRBD2 | - | TRBJ2-7 | TRBV12-3/TRBV12-4 | CASSLGRAGTYEQYF | TGTGCCAGCAGTTTAGGTAGAGCGGGGACCTACGAGCAGTACTTC
16 | TRBD1 | few | TRBJ2-2 | TRBV25-1 | CASTPRGQGNTGELFF | TGTGCCAGCACCCCAAGGGGACAGGGGAACACCGGGGAGCTGTTTTTT
13 | - | few | TRBJ2-3 | TRBV29-1 | CSLARGSTDTQYF | TGCAGCTTGGCCCGGGGGAGCACAGATACGCAGTATTTT
13 | - | many | TRBJ2-7 | TRBV18 | CASSRQEAREQYF | TGTGCCAGCTCGCGTCAGGAGGCGCGGGAGCAGTACTTC
17 | - | many | TRBJ2-4 | TRBV11-1 | CASSLQGVDLAKNIQYF | TGTGCCAGCAGCCTCCAGGGCGTGGACCTAGCCAAAAACATTCAGTACTTC
14 | TRBD2 | many | TRBJ2-3 | TRBV30 | CAWSPGGGTDTQYF | TGTGCCTGGAGTCCGGGAGGGGGCACAGATACGCAGTATTTT
15 | - | - | TRBJ1-5 | TRBV6-5 | CASSYFPHPNQPQHF | TGTGCCAGCAGTTACTTCCCGCATCCCAATCAGCCCCAGCATTTT
14 | - | few | TRBJ1-2 | TRBV7-8 | CASSLRTGNYGYTF | TGTGCCAGCAGCTTACGTACAGGCAACTATGGCTACACCTTC
13 | - | many | TRBJ2-2 | TRBV2 | CASRGLLTGELFF | TGTGCCAGCCGAGGCCTGCTCACCGGGGAGCTGTTTTTT
14 | - | many | TRBJ2-3 | TRBV5-1 | CASSLGLAADTQYF | TGTGCCAGCAGCTTAGGTCTAGCCGCAGATACGCAGTATTTT
15 | TRBD2 | many | TRBJ2-5 | TRBV30 | CAWTRASGRFETQYF | TGTGCCTGGACGAGGGCTAGCGGGAGGTTTGAGACCCAGTACTTC
13 | TRBD1 | many | TRBJ1-2 | TRBV18 | CASSQGQMYGYTF | TGTGCCAGCTCACAGGGACAGATGTATGGCTACACCTTC
15 | TRBD2 | many | TRBJ2-5 | TRBV20-1 | CSSTGSGSQGETQYF | TGCAGTTCCACGGGGAGCGGGAGTCAGGGGGAGACCCAGTACTTC
15 | - | few | TRBJ1-6 | TRBV28 | CASTLGIRVGSPLHF | TGTGCCAGCACCCTGGGGATCAGGGTTGGCTCACCCCTCCACTTT
15 | TRBD1 | many | TRBJ2-5 | TRBV2 | CASRGDRGPQETQYF | TGTGCCAGCAGGGGGGACAGGGGGCCACAAGAGACCCAGTACTTC
18 | TRBD2 | few | TRBJ2-6 | TRBV6-5 | CASSYYSGPVAGANVLTF | TGTGCCAGCAGTTACTATAGCGGGCCTGTTGCTGGGGCCAACGTCCTGACTTTC